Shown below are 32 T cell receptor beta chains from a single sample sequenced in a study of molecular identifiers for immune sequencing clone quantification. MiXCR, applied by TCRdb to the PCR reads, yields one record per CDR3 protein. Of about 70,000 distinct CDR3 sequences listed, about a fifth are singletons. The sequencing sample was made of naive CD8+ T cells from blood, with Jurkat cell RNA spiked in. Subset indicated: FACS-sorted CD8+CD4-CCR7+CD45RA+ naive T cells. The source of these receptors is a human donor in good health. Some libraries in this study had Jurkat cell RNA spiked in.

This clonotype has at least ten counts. CDR3 coding DNA: TGTGCCAGCTCACCACCGCGGTCCGGACAGGGTACCAACGAGCAGTACTTC. Protein product: CASSPPRSGQGTNEQYF. V and J are TRBV18 and TRBJ2-7; 8 nucleotides align to TRBD1. After removal of 0 bases from V and 5 bases from J, the junction contained 12 bases not matched to a gene. Germline loops: CDR1 KGHSH, CDR2 LQKENI. There are 17 residues in the CDR3.

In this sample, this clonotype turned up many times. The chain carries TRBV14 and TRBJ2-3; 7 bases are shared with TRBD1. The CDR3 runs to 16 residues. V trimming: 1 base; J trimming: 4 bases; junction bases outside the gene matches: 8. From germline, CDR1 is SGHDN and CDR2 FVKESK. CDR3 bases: TGTGCCAGCAGCCAAGTGAGGGGGCGCCTCCCAGATACGCAGTATTTT. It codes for CASSQVRGRLPDTQYF.

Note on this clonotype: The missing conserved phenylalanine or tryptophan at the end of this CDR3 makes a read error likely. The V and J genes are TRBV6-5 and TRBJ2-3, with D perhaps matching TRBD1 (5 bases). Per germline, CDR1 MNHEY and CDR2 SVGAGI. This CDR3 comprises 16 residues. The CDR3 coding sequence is TGTGCCAGCAGTTACTCGATCTGGGATAGCACAGGTACGCAGTATTCT. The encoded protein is CASSYSIWDSTGTQYS.

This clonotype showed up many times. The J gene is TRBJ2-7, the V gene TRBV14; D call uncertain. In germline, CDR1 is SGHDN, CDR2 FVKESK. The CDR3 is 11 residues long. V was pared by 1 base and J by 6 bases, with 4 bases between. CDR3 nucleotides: TGTGCCAGCAGCCAAGTGGCCGAGCAGTACTTC. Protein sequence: CASSQVAEQYF.

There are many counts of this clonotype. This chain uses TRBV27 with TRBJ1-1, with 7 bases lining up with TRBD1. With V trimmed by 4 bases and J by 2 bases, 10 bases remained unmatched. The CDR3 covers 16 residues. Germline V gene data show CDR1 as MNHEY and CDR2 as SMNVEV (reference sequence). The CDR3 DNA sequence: TGTGCCAGCAGTTGGGGCGCAGGGACAGCTAACACTGAAGCTTTCTTT. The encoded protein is CASSWGAGTANTEAFF.

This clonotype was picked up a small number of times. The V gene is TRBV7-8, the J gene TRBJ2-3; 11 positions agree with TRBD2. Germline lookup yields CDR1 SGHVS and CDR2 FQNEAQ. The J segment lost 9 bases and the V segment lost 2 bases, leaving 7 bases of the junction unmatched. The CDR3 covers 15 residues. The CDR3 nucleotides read TGTGCCAGCAGCTTACCCTCCGGGACTAGCGGAACGCAGTATTTT. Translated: CASSLPSGTSGTQYF.

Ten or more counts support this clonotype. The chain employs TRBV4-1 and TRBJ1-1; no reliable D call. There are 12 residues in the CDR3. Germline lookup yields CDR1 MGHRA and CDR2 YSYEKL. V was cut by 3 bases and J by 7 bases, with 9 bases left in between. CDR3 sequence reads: CASSHGNGEAFF. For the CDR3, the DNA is TGCGCCAGCAGCCATGGGAACGGTGAAGCTTTCTTT.

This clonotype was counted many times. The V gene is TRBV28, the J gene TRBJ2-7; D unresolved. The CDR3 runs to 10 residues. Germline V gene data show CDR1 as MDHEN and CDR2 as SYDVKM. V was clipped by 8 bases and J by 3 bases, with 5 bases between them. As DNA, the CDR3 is TGTGCCAGCCTGGGCTACGAGCAGTACTTC. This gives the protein CASLGYEQYF.

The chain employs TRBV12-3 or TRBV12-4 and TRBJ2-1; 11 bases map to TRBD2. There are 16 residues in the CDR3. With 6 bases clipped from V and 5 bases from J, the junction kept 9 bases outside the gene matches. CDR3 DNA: TGTGCCAGCAGCTCACCCGGGACTAGCGGACACAATGAGCAGTTCTTC. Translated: CASSSPGTSGHNEQFF.

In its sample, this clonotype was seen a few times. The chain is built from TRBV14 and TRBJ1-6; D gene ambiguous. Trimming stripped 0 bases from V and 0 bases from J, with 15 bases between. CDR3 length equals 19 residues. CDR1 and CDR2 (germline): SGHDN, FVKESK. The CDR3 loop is CASSQDLGYESSYNSPLHF. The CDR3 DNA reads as TGTGCCAGCAGCCAAGATCTGGGATACGAAAGCTCCTATAATTCACCCCTCCACTTT.

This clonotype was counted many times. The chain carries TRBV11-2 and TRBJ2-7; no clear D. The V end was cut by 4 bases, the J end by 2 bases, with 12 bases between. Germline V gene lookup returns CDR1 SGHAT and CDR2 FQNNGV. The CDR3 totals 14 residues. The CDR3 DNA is TGTGCCAGCAGCTCCCCAGGTGTAGCCTACGAGCAGTACTTC. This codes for CASSSPGVAYEQYF.

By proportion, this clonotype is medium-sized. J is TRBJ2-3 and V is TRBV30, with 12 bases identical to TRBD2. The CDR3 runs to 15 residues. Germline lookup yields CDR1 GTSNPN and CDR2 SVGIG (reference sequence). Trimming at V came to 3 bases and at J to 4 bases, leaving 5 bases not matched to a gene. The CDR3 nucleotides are TGTGCCTGGAGGGGTCTAGCGGGAGGGGCAGATACGCAGTATTTT. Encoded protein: CAWRGLAGGADTQYF.

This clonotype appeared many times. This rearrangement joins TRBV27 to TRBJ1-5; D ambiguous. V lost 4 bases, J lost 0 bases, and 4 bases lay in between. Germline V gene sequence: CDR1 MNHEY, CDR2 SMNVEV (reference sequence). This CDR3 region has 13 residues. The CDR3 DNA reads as TGTGCCAGCAGTTGGAGTAGCAATCAGCCCCAGCATTTT. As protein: CASSWSSNQPQHF.

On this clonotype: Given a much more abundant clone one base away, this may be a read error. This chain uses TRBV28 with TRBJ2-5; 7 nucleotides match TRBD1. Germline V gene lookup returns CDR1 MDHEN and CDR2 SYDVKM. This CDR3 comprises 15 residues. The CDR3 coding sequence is TGTGCCAGCAGCTACACAGGGGCGCGCCAAGAGGCCCAGTACTTC. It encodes CASSYTGARQEAQYF.

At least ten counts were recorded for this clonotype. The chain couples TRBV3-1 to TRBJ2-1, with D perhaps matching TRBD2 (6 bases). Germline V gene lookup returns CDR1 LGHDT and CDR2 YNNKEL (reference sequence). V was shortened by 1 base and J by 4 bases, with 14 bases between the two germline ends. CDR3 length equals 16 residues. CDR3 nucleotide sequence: TGTGCCAGCAGCCAAGGGGGTAGCGGCCTTTACAATGAGCAGTTCTTC. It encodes CASSQGGSGLYNEQFF.

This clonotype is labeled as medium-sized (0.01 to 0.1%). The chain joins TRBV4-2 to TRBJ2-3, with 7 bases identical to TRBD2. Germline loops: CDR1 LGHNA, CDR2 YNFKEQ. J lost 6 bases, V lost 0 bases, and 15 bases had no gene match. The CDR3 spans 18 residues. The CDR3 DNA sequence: TGTGCCAGCAGCCAAGATGAGGCACGGGAGGCGGTCGGGGATACGCAGTATTTT. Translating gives CASSQDEAREAVGDTQYF.

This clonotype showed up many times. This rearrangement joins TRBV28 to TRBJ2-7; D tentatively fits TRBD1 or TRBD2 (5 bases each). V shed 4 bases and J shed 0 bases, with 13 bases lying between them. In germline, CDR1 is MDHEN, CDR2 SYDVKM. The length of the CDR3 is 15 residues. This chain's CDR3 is CASSSPGTFSYEQYF. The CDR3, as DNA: TGTGCCAGCAGTTCCCCCGGGACCTTCTCCTACGAGCAGTACTTC.

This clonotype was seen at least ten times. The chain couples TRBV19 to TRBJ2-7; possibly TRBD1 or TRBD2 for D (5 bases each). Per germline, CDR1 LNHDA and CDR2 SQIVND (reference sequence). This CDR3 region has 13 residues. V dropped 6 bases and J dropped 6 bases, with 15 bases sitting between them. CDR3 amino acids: CASSPRDPLEQYF. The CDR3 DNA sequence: TGTGCCAGTAGCCCCCGGGACCCCCTCGAGCAGTACTTC. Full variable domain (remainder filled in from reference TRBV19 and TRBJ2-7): DGGITQSPKYLFRKEGQNVTLSCEQNLNHDAMYWYRQDPGQGLRLIYYSQIVNDFQKGDIAEGYSVSREKKESFPLTVTSAQKNPTAFYLCASSPRDPLEQYFGPGTRLTVT.

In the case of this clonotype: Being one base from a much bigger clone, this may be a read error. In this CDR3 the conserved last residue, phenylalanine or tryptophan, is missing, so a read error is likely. The CDR3 is CSVGDDPYEQYS. CDR3 nucleotide sequence: TGCAGCGTTGGTGACGACCCCTACGAGCAGTACTCC. The chain has TRBV29-1 and TRBJ2-7; D unclear. This CDR3 region has 12 residues. The germline V gene has CDR1 SQVTM and CDR2 ANQGSEA. V lost 4 bases to trimming and J lost 2 bases, with 9 bases between them.

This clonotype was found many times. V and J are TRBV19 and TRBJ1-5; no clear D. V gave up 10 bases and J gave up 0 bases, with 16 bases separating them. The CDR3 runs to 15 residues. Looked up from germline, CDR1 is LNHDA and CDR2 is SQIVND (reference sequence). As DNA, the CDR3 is TGTGCCACCACCACCCGGGGATATAGCAATCAGCCCCAGCATTTT. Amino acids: CATTTRGYSNQPQHF.

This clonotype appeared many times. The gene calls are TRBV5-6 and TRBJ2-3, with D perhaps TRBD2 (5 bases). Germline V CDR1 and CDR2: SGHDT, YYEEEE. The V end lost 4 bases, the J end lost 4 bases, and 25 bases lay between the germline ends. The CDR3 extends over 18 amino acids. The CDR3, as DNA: TGTGCCAGCAGCCCCCCGGAGGTGCGGAAGTGGCCTCCAGATACGCAGTATTTT. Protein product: CASSPPEVRKWPPDTQYF.

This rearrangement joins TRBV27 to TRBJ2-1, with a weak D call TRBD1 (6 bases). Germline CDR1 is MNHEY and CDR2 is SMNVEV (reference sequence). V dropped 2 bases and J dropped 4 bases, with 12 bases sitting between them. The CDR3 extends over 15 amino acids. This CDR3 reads CASSLPTGKYNEQFF. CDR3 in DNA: TGTGCCAGCAGTTTACCTACAGGGAAGTACAATGAGCAGTTCTTC.

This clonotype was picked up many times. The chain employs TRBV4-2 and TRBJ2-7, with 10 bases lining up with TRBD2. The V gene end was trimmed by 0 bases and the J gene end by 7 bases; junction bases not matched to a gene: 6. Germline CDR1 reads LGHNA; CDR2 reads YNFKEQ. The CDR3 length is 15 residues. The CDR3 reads CASSQDTAGGPEQYF. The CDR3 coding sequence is TGTGCCAGCAGCCAAGATACAGCGGGAGGGCCGGAGCAGTACTTC.

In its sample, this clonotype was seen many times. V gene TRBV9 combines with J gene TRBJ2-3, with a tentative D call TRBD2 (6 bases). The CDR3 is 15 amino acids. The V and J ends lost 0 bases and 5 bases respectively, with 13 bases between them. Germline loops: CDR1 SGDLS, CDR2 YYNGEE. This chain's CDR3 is CASSVGGTHRDTQYF. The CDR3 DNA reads TGTGCCAGCAGCGTAGGGGGGACTCACCGAGATACGCAGTATTTT. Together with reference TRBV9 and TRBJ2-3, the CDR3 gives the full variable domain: DSGVTQTPKHLITATGQRVTLRCSPRSGDLSVYWYQQSLDQGLQFLIQYYNGEERAKGNILERFSAQQFPDLHSELNLSSLELGDSALYFCASSVGGTHRDTQYFGPGTRLTVL.

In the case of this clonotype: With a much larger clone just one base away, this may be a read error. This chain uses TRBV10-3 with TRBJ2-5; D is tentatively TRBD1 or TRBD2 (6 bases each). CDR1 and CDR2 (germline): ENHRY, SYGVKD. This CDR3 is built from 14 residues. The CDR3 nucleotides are TGTGCCGTCAGTGAGCCATGGGGGGCAGAGACCCAGTACTTC. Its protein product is CAVSEPWGAETQYF.

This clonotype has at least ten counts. This chain's CDR3 is CASSFGADTGELFF. The CDR3 region has the DNA TGTGCCAGCAGTTTCGGGGCGGACACCGGGGAGCTGTTTTTT. The chain combines TRBV12-3 or TRBV12-4 with TRBJ2-2; tentatively, D is TRBD1 or TRBD2 (5 bases each). CDR3 length: 14 amino acids. The V end lost 3 bases, the J end lost 3 bases, and 8 bases lay between the germline ends.

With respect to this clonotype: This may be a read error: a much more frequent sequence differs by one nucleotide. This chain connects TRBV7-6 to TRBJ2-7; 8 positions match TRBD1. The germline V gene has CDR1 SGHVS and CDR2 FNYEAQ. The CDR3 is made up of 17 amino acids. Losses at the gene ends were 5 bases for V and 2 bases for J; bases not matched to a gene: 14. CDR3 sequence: CASSPSPDRGNPYEQYF. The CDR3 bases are TGTGCCAGCAGCCCGAGCCCCGACAGGGGTAATCCCTACGAGCAGTACTTC.

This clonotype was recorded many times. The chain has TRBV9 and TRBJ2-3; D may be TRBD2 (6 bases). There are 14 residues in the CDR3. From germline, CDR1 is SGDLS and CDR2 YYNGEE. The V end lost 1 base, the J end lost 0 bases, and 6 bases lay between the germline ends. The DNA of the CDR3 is TGTGCCAGCAGCGTAAGCGGGAGCACAGATACGCAGTATTTT. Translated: CASSVSGSTDTQYF. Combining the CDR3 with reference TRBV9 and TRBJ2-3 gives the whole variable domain DSGVTQTPKHLITATGQRVTLRCSPRSGDLSVYWYQQSLDQGLQFLIQYYNGEERAKGNILERFSAQQFPDLHSELNLSSLELGDSALYFCASSVSGSTDTQYFGPGTRLTVL.

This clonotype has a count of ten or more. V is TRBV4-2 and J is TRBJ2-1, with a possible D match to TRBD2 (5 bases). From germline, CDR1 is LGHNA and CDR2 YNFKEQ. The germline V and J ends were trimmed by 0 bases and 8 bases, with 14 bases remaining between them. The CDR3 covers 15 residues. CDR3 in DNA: TGTGCCAGCAGCCAAGATTCGGGGTCTTGGGATGAGCAGTTCTTC. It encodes CASSQDSGSWDEQFF.

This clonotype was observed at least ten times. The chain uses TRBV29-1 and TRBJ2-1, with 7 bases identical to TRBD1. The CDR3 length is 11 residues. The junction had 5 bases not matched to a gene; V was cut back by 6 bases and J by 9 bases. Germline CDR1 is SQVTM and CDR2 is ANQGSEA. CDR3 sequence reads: CSVTGTGEQFF. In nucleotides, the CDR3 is TGCAGCGTGACAGGGACCGGTGAGCAGTTCTTC.

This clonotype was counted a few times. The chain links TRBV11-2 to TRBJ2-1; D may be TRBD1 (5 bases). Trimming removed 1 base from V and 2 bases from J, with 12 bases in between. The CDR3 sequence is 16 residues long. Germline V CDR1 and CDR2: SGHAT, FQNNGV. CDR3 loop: CASSLVFQGAYNEQFF. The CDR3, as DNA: TGTGCCAGCAGCTTAGTATTCCAGGGTGCCTACAATGAGCAGTTCTTC.

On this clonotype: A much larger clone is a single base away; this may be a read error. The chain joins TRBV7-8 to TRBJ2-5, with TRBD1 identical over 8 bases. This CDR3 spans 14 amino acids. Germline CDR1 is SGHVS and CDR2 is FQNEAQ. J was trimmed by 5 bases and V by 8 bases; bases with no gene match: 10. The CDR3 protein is CASGHPRGHETQYF. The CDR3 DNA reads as TGTGCCAGCGGCCATCCCAGGGGGCACGAGACCCAGTACTTC.